The 9 T cell receptor beta chains listed next were all sequenced from one sample in a study of T cells in women clearing cervical HPV infection. TCRdb keeps only in-frame clones here, not all; method: immunoSEQ multiplex PCR. This sample's table has some 31,000 clones. The sequencing input was blood buffy coat. These receptors originate from a woman aged 18-69 years with a cervical HPV16 infection that either progressed to CIN3+ or cleared (not recorded which).

As to this clone: The CDR3 end falls 3 residues outside the read, so it is completed with the germline J gene. The gene calls are TRBV18 and TRBJ1-6; maybe TRBD1 (6 bases). V was pared by 4 bases and J by 10 bases, with 11 bases between. CDR3 length: 13 residues. CDR1 and CDR2 (germline): KGHSH, LQKENI. CDR3 amino acids: CASSRGLESPLHF. Partial CDR3 DNA: TGTGCCAGCTCACGGGGGCTTGAATCACCC.

Of note for this clone: Read data end 3 residues before the CDR3 end; the end is taken from the germline J gene. The rearrangement uses TRBV29-1 and TRBJ1-2; D is ambiguous. CDR3 length: 11 residues. In germline, CDR1 is SQVTM, CDR2 ANQGSEA. Trimming removed 2 bases from V and 3 bases from J, with 4 bases in between. CDR3 bases read: TGCAGCGTTGAATATGACTATGGC. Its translation: CSVEYDYG. The whole CDR3 sequence reads CSVEYDYGYTF.

As for this clone: Read data end 3 residues before the CDR3 end; the end is taken from the germline J gene. The genes are TRBV2 and TRBJ2-7, with TRBD1 as a possible D gene (6 bases). CDR3 size: 14 residues. The V end lost 4 bases, the J end lost 4 bases, and 14 bases lay between the germline ends. The germline V gene encodes CDR1 SNHLY and CDR2 FYNNEI. The CDR3 sequence is CASSATGSSYEQYF. The covered CDR3 bases are TGTGCCAGCAGTGCGACAGGTTCGTCGTACGAG.

A note on this clone: The read stops 3 residues short of the end of the CDR3; the missing end is completed from the germline J gene. The rearrangement uses TRBV30 and TRBJ2-1, with 8 bases that match TRBD1. With 2 bases clipped from V and 2 bases from J, the junction kept 17 bases outside the gene matches. Germline assignment: CDR1 GTSNPN and CDR2 SVGIG (reference sequence). The CDR3 sequence is 19 residues long. CDR3 DNA, as far as it was read: TGTGCCTGGAGTACCAAGGCCAGGGGGCTAAGATCCGCCTACAATGAG. This translates into CAWSTKARGLRSAYNE. The entire CDR3 is CAWSTKARGLRSAYNEQFF.

As regards this clone: The read halts 3 residues ahead of the CDR3 end, with the missing end drawn from the germline J gene. The chain employs TRBV7-9 and TRBJ1-2, with TRBD1 as a possible D gene (5 bases). Germline CDR1 and CDR2: SEHNR and FQNEAQ (reference sequence). This CDR3 spans 14 amino acids. Between the trimmed V and J ends, which lost 3 bases and 4 bases, there was a span of 12 bases. The part of the CDR3 DNA that was read is TGTGCCAGCAGCTTCCGGGACTTAAGCTATGGC. It specifies CASSFRDLSYG. The whole CDR3 is CASSFRDLSYGYTF.

Concerning this clone itself: Coverage ceases 3 residues before the CDR3 finishes, and the germline J gene fills in the end. V is TRBV2 and J is TRBJ2-7; D call uncertain. Trimming stripped 3 bases from V and 1 base from J, with 10 bases between. Germline-derived CDR1 and CDR2 are SNHLY and FYNNEI. The CDR3 runs to 14 residues. CDR3 DNA (partial): TGTGCCAGCAGTGACGACTTTTCTTCCTACGAG. It yields the protein CASSDDFSSYE. The CDR3 as a whole reads CASSDDFSSYEQYF.

This CDR3 reads CASSSGGGLDTQYF. The CDR3 bases that were read are TGTGCCAGCAGTTCCGGGGGGGGGTTGGATACG. The gene calls are TRBV12-3 or TRBV12-4 and TRBJ2-3; 8 nucleotides match TRBD2. From the germline J gene comes the end of the CDR3, since the read stops 3 residues before it. V lost 4 bases and J lost 6; bases outside the gene matches: 6. The CDR3 spans 14 residues.

A note on this clone: The sequence runs out 3 residues before the end of the CDR3; the remainder is reconstructed from the germline J gene. The chain joins TRBV20-1 to TRBJ2-4; maybe TRBD1 (6 bases). The germline V gene encodes CDR1 DFQATT and CDR2 SNEGSKA (reference sequence). Trimming took 1 base from V and 5 from J, leaving 15 bases between them. This CDR3 contains 15 residues. The CDR3 region is CSARVLGAHQNIQYF. Partial CDR3 DNA: TGCAGTGCTAGAGTGCTGGGGGCGCACCAAAACATT.

Note on this clone: The read falls 3 residues short of the CDR3 end, and the missing part is taken from the germline J gene. V usage is TRBV7-6 and J usage is TRBJ2-1; no reliable D call. V lost 1 base to trimming and J lost 8 bases, with 9 bases between them. CDR1 is SGHVS, CDR2 FNYEAQ, per germline. CDR3 length: 13 amino acids. The covered CDR3 bases are TGTGCCAGCAGCTTAGTACCGTCGGATGAG. It specifies CASSLVPSDE. The whole CDR3 protein is CASSLVPSDEQFF.